This TCR beta chain is from a study of preoperative IRX-2 immunotherapy in early breast cancer. Profiled with immunoSEQ multiplex PCR; TCRdb holds only in-frame clones, not every one. This sample has around 88,000 clones; roughly 88% occur once, and the top ten carry over 2%. The CDR3 covers 14 residues. Germline CDR1 and CDR2: SGHNT and YENEEA. J lost 1 base, V lost 5 bases, and 4 bases had no gene match. This clone occurred a few times. The treatment is: preoperative locoregional IRX-2 cytokine immunotherapy. Samples came from a phase Ib trial of preoperative locoregional IRX-2 cytokine immunotherapy.

The chain carries TRBV11-3 and TRBJ2-5; 7 bases fit TRBD2. The origin of this receptor is a human donor with breast cancer. This sample comprised tumor tissue, obtained after IRX-2 immunotherapy. The CDR3 DNA reads as TGTGCCAGCAGCAGATCGGGGGGCCAAGAGACCCAGTACTTC. Amino acids: CASSRSGGQETQYF.